The next 16 T cell receptor beta chains were all read from a single sample in a study of regulatory T cells in long-lasting Graves disease. Building the TCR beta libraries relied on iRepertoire HTBI primers, and CDR3 regions underwent Arm-PCR. TCRdb processed the multiplex PCR reads anew with MiXCR; each CDR3 protein has one entry. The sample holds over 200,000 distinct CDR3 sequences, 15% to 20% seen once. The sample's time point: newly diagnosed GD, antithyroid drugs for less than 3 months. The TCR library was made from RNA that had been extracted from PBMCs in TRIzol. Here the sequenced sample was peripheral blood mononuclear cells (PBMCs), taken at new diagnosis, from a patient treated with antithyroid drugs. The receptors were gathered from a female donor with Graves disease.

About this clonotype itself: A clone one base away is much larger, so this may be a read error. The V gene is TRBV27, the J gene TRBJ1-2; D might be TRBD1 (6 bases). Germline V CDR1 and CDR2: MNHEY, SMNVEV (reference sequence). The V end lost 6 bases, the J end lost 7 bases, and 18 bases lay between the germline ends. The CDR3 covers 14 residues. As DNA, the CDR3 is TGTGCCAGCAGCGGGACGGTGGGGGCCGGTGGCTACACCTTC. Translation gives CASSGTVGAGGYTF.

This clonotype was detected a few times. The V call is TRBV20-1, the J call TRBJ1-5; 7 positions agree with TRBD1. V shed 4 bases, J shed 4 bases, and the junction held 13 bases outside the gene matches. This CDR3 contains 16 residues. Germline CDR1 is DFQATT and CDR2 is SNEGSKA (reference sequence). The CDR3 DNA is TGCAGTGCTAAGCCATTCGGACAGGCTACAAATCAGCCCCAGCATTTT. It specifies CSAKPFGQATNQPQHF.

This clonotype has ten or more counts. The CDR3, as DNA: TGTGCCAGCAGGCCAGACATGTACGAGCAGTACTTC. Its translation: CASRPDMYEQYF. The V call is TRBV6-1, the J call TRBJ2-7; D unclear. CDR3 size: 12 residues. CDR1 is MNHNS, CDR2 SASEGT, per germline. V lost 6 bases, J lost 4 bases, and 10 bases lay in between.

The table lists this clonotype with many counts. The chain uses TRBV19 and TRBJ2-7; weak D call: TRBD2 (6 bases). Trimming pared 10 bases from V and 1 base from J, leaving 14 bases between. The CDR3 has 13 residues. Germline CDR1 LNHDA, CDR2 SQIVND (reference sequence). The CDR3: CATGDGFSYEQYF. The CDR3 region has the DNA TGTGCCACGGGGGATGGGTTTTCCTACGAGCAGTACTTC.

The chain uses TRBV12-3 or TRBV12-4 and TRBJ2-6, with D unclear. This CDR3 has 15 residues. Trimming took off 3 bases at V and 0 bases at J, with 6 bases between the two ends. CDR3 coding DNA: TGTGCCAGCAGTTTTTCAGTCTCTGGGGCCAACGTCCTGACTTTC. Its translation: CASSFSVSGANVLTF.

This clonotype was counted at least ten times. J is TRBJ1-3 and V is TRBV7-9; D not certain. Trimming shortened V by 5 bases and J by 2 bases, and 7 bases separated the two germline ends. Germline CDR1 is SEHNR and CDR2 is FQNEAQ (reference sequence). The CDR3 runs to 13 residues. CDR3 nucleotide sequence: TGTGCCAGCAGCCCCTCAGCTGGAAACACCATATATTTT. Residues: CASSPSAGNTIYF.

This clonotype was observed many times. The gene calls are TRBV7-8 and TRBJ2-3; 8 nucleotides match TRBD2. Germline-derived CDR1 and CDR2 are SGHVS and FQNEAQ. The CDR3 covers 17 residues. Trimming removed 6 bases from V and 5 bases from J; junction bases left unmatched: 16. CDR3 sequence (DNA): TGTGCCAGCAGTACGCTCCTCGGGAGGGAAGGTGGAGATACGCAGTATTTT. Translation gives CASSTLLGREGGDTQYF. Filled out from reference TRBV7-8 and TRBJ2-3, the complete variable domain reads GAGVSQSPRYKVAKRGQDVALRCDPISGHVSLFWYQQALGQGPEFLTYFQNEAQLDKSGLPSDRFFAERPEGSVSTLKIQRTQQEDSAVYLCASSTLLGREGGDTQYFGPGTRLTVL.

This clonotype was seen repeatedly, ten times or more. V gene TRBV20-1 combines with J gene TRBJ2-7; 9 bases are shared with TRBD1. Germline loops: CDR1 DFQATT, CDR2 SNEGSKA (reference sequence). CDR3 length: 14 amino acids. V lost 5 bases, J lost 2 bases, and 7 bases stayed unmatched. CDR3 sequence: CSAVPGQGTYEQYF. The CDR3 region has the DNA TGCAGTGCTGTTCCGGGACAGGGTACCTACGAGCAGTACTTC.

The chain carries TRBV10-2 and TRBJ2-7, with D hard to call. The germline V and J ends were trimmed by 2 bases and 6 bases, with 11 bases remaining between them. The CDR3 loop spans 13 amino acids. Looked up from germline, CDR1 is WSHSY and CDR2 is SAAADI. The CDR3 nucleotides read TGCGCCAGCAGTGAGAGGATGTGGAGCGAGCAGTACGTC. Translated: CASSERMWSEQYV.

The chain combines TRBV6-1 with TRBJ2-5; 12 nucleotides line up with TRBD2. The CDR3 contains 15 residues. Germline V lookup: CDR1 MNHNS, CDR2 SASEGT. J lost 2 bases, V lost 5 bases, and 3 bases had no gene match. The CDR3: CASSIGLAGQETQYF. CDR3 bases: TGTGCCAGCAGTATAGGACTAGCGGGACAAGAGACCCAGTACTTC.

Comment on this clonotype: A much larger clone differs from this one at a single base, so this may be a read error. The chain is built from TRBV10-3 and TRBJ2-3, with TRBD2 matching 15 bases. The V segment lost 5 bases and the J segment 4 bases; nucleotides outside the gene matches: 7. Germline values: CDR1 ENHRY, CDR2 SYGVKD. CDR3 length: 17 amino acids. DNA for the CDR3: TGTGCCATCAGTCCTGGACTAGCGGGAGGGCCAGCAGATACGCAGTATTTT. Protein: CAISPGLAGGPADTQYF.

Ten or more counts support this clonotype. The V and J genes are TRBV2 and TRBJ2-7, with 10 bases lining up with TRBD1. Germline trimming cut 6 bases from V and 2 bases from J; bases unmatched to any gene: 10. CDR3 length: 16 residues. Per the germline V gene, CDR1 is SNHLY and CDR2 is FYNNEI. The CDR3 sequence: CASRKQTGTGAYEQYF. The CDR3 DNA reads TGTGCCAGCAGAAAACAGACCGGGACAGGGGCCTACGAGCAGTACTTC.

This clonotype was detected many times. The chain uses TRBV11-2 and TRBJ2-1, with D hard to call. In germline, CDR1 is SGHAT, CDR2 FQNNGV. This CDR3 spans 11 amino acids. The germline V and J ends were trimmed by 5 bases and 5 bases, with 4 bases remaining between them. The DNA of the CDR3 is TGTGCCAGCAGCCATAACAATGAGCAGTTCTTC. This encodes CASSHNNEQFF.

For this clonotype: The germline gene is not matched at one end of the junction; a read error may be the cause. The chain links TRBV6-1 to TRBJ1-5, with TRBD1 matching 8 bases. Germline V gene data show CDR1 as MNHNS and CDR2 as SASEGT. This CDR3 is built from 14 residues. The CDR3 DNA reads as TGTGCCAGCAGAACGGGACAGGTACATCAGCCCCGGCATTTT. Protein product: CASRTGQVHQPRHF.

This clonotype was recorded many times. The chain employs TRBV7-9 and TRBJ1-1; D unresolved. This CDR3 is 12 amino acids long. V was pared by 5 bases and J by 6 bases, with 10 bases between. The germline V gene has CDR1 SEHNR and CDR2 FQNEAQ (reference sequence). CDR3 bases: TGTGCCAGCAGCCCTGAGTGGTCTGAAGCTTTCTTT. Amino acid sequence: CASSPEWSEAFF.

This clonotype has a count of ten or more. The gene calls are TRBV19 and TRBJ2-2; no clear D. The CDR3 has 12 amino acids. The germline gives CDR1 LNHDA, CDR2 SQIVND (reference sequence). V lost 10 bases and J lost 4, with 10 bases in between. The CDR3 nucleotides read TGTGCCACCTCTCACTTCACCGGGGAGCTGTTTTTT. Amino acids: CATSHFTGELFF.